This TCR beta chain was sequenced in a study of vaccination and CD4 T cells after COVID-19. This clonotype was detected a few times. The antigen remains unidentified. Germline CDR1 DFQATT, CDR2 SNEGSKA (reference sequence). This CDR3 has 12 residues. V gave up 3 bases and J gave up 8 bases, with 11 bases separating them. Noted treatment: approximately nine-day PBMC culture with coronavirus spike peptide pools or control peptides (ViraFEST assay). Oncomine TCR Beta short-read sequencing was applied to DNA from cultured CD4+ T cells. In TCRdb, the PCR reads were re-called with MiXCR into one record per CDR3 protein. The table has 15,000 or so distinct CDR3 sequences, over 45% seen once.

The receptor was derived from a human donor with COVID-19. J is TRBJ2-1 and V is TRBV20-1, with a weak D call TRBD2 (6 bases). The starting material was cultured CD4+ T cells from blood, obtained after SARS-CoV-2 vaccination. The CDR3 region is CSARLASDEQFF. The CDR3 DNA reads as TGCAGTGCTAGGCTAGCTAGCGATGAGCAGTTCTTC.